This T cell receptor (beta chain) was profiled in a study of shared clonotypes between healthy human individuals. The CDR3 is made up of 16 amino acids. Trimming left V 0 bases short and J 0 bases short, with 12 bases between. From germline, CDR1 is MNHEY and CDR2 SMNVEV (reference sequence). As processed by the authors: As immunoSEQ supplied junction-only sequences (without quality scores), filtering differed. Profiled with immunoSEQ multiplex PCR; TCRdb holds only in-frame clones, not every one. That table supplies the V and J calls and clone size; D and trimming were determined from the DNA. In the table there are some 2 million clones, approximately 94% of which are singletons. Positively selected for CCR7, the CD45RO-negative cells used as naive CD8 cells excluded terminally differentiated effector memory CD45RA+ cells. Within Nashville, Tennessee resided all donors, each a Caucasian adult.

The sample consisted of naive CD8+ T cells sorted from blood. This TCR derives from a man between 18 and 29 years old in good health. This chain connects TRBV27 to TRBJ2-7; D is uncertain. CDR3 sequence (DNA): TGTGCCAGCAGTTTATCGGCCGACGTGAGCTCCTACGAGCAGTACTTC. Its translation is CASSLSADVSSYEQYF.